These 19 T cell receptor beta chains were all obtained from the same sample, sequenced in a study of beta chain features in type 1 diabetes. Of the isolated RNA, all was reverse transcribed, and so the sequenced material was expressed TCRB transcripts. The data were produced by immunoSEQ multiplex PCR, yet TCRdb's version contains in-frame clones alone and is incomplete. This table holds some 500,000 clones, about an eighth found once. Sequenced: naive CD4+ T cells from blood. These receptors were collected from a young woman in good health.

Worth noting for this clone: Additional DNA sequences in this sample encode the identical CDR3. The rearrangement joins TRBV27 to TRBJ2-5; D not resolved. CDR1 MNHEY and CDR2 SMNVEV come from the germline V gene (reference sequence). Trimming cost V 0 bases and J 4 bases, with 3 bases left between them. The CDR3 loop spans 12 amino acids. The CDR3 spells CASSLSGETQYF. Written as DNA, the CDR3 is TGTGCCAGCAGTTTATCTGGAGAGACCCAGTACTTC.

The CDR3 reads CASAPTGTYEQYF. For the CDR3, the DNA is TGTGCCAGCGCCCCTACGGGGACCTACGAGCAGTACTTC. V is TRBV25-1 and J is TRBJ2-7, with D possibly being TRBD2 (5 bases). The V end lost 8 bases, the J end lost 2 bases, and 13 bases lay between the germline ends. Germline values: CDR1 MGHDK, CDR2 SYGVNS. CDR3 size: 13 residues.

As concerns this clone: At one boundary the junction diverges from the germline segment, which might be a read error. The chain uses TRBV7-7 and TRBJ2-1; TRBD1 matches 8 bases. CDR3 length equals 15 residues. CDR1 SSHAT and CDR2 FNYEAQ come from the germline V gene (reference sequence). CDR3 in amino acids: CASSLGTGTYNEQFF. As DNA, the CDR3 is TGTGCTAGCAGCTTAGGGACAGGTACCTACAATGAGCAGTTCTTC. The variable domain in full, with the rest retrieved from reference TRBV7-7 and TRBJ2-1, is GAGVSQSPRYKVTKRGQDVTLRCDPISSHATLYWYQQALGQGPEFLTYFNYEAQPDKSGLPSDRFSAERPEGSISTLTIQRTEQRDSAMYRCASSLGTGTYNEQFFGPGTRLTVL.

The chain combines TRBV18 with TRBJ1-1; TRBD1 is a possible D gene (6 bases). The CDR3 has 14 residues. Germline V lookup: CDR1 KGHSH, CDR2 LQKENI. V dropped 6 bases and J dropped 1 base, with 12 bases sitting between them. CDR3 in amino acids: CASSPRGKNTEAFF. Written as DNA, the CDR3 is TGTGCCAGCTCCCCCAGGGGAAAGAACACTGAAGCTTTCTTT.

The V gene is TRBV4-2, the J gene TRBJ1-1; the D gene is possibly TRBD1 (5 bases). CDR3 length: 15 amino acids. Trimming left V 3 bases short and J 5 bases short, with 16 bases between. Germline values: CDR1 LGHNA, CDR2 YNFKEQ. The CDR3: CASSHPLGGKTEAFF. CDR3 sequence (DNA): TGTGCCAGCAGCCACCCCTTGGGGGGTAAGACTGAAGCTTTCTTT.

In this sample, this clone turned up a few times. The chain has TRBV15 and TRBJ1-2, with D possibly TRBD1 on 5 matching bases. This CDR3 is 13 amino acids long. The V end was cut by 0 bases, the J end by 5 bases, with 7 bases between. Germline-derived CDR1 and CDR2 are LNHNV and YYDKDF (reference sequence). CDR3 protein: CATSRDGAYGYTF. In DNA form, the CDR3 reads TGTGCCACCAGCAGAGATGGGGCTTATGGCTACACCTTC.

The CDR3 protein is CASSGATYEQYV. CDR3 bases: TGTGCCAGCTCGGGCGCAACCTACGAGCAGTACGTC. The rearrangement uses TRBV18 and TRBJ2-7, with unresolved D. Trimming removed 6 bases at V and 2 bases at J, with 8 bases between. The germline CDR1 and CDR2 sequences are KGHSH and LQKENI. The CDR3 loop spans 12 amino acids.

This clone has only a few counts. The chain joins TRBV25-1 to TRBJ2-7; tentatively, D is TRBD2 (6 bases). V was cut by 8 bases and J by 2 bases, with 16 bases left in between. CDR1 is MGHDK and CDR2 is SYGVNS in the germline V gene. The CDR3 totals 14 residues. The CDR3 nucleotides are TGTGCCAGCCGTGCGGAGGGGCGGACCTACGAGCAGTACTTC. Encoded protein: CASRAEGRTYEQYF.

V and J are TRBV18 and TRBJ2-1; perhaps TRBD1 as D (6 bases). This CDR3 region has 13 residues. Deletions cut 3 bases from V and 5 bases from J, with 8 bases between. Germline CDR1 and CDR2: KGHSH and LQKENI. CDR3 nucleotide sequence: TGTGCCAGCTCACCCCGGACAGACAATGAGCAGTTCTTC. Amino acid sequence: CASSPRTDNEQFF.

The rearrangement links TRBV29-1 to TRBJ1-2; weak D call: TRBD1 (6 bases). Per the germline V gene, CDR1 is SQVTM and CDR2 is ANQGSEA. CDR3 size: 12 residues. Deletions cut 6 bases from V and 4 bases from J, with 12 bases between. DNA for the CDR3: TGCAGCGTCCGGGGGCAGTTCTATGGCTACACCTTC. It encodes CSVRGQFYGYTF.

The gene calls are TRBV29-1 and TRBJ1-1, with D possibly being TRBD1 (5 bases). V was cut by 4 bases and J by 5 bases, with 14 bases left in between. CDR3 size: 13 residues. Germline lookup yields CDR1 SQVTM and CDR2 ANQGSEA. CDR3 loop: CSVGGPGGTEAFF. In DNA, the CDR3 is TGCAGCGTTGGGGGCCCTGGGGGAACTGAAGCTTTCTTT.

The chain joins TRBV5-4 to TRBJ2-3, with 9 bases identical to TRBD2. Germline V gene data show CDR1 as SGHNT and CDR2 as YYREEE (reference sequence). The CDR3 covers 15 residues. The V gene end was trimmed by 4 bases and the J gene end by 2 bases; junction bases not matched to a gene: 5. The CDR3 DNA follows: TGTGCCAGCAGCATAATAGCGGGAGTCACAGATACGCAGTATTTT. Amino acid sequence: CASSIIAGVTDTQYF.

The J gene is TRBJ2-7, the V gene TRBV28; 7 bases align to TRBD1. The CDR3 has 14 residues. Looked up from germline, CDR1 is MDHEN and CDR2 is SYDVKM. With V trimmed by 4 bases and J by 2 bases, 5 bases remained unmatched. The CDR3 DNA sequence: TGTGCCAGCAGTTCCCCCGACAGGGCCTACGAGCAGTACGTC. Protein: CASSSPDRAYEQYV.

The chain employs TRBV7-3 and TRBJ2-5; no clear D. This CDR3 has 13 amino acids. Trimming left V 4 bases short and J 5 bases short, with 11 bases between. In germline, CDR1 is SGHTA, CDR2 FQGTGA. CDR3 bases: TGTGCCAGCAGCTCCGAGACTCGGGAGACCCAGTACTTC. Amino acid sequence: CASSSETRETQYF.

This clone showed up just a few times. This chain connects TRBV7-3 to TRBJ2-1, with a possible D match to TRBD2 (5 bases). This CDR3 spans 16 amino acids. Germline V gene sequence: CDR1 SGHTA, CDR2 FQGTGA. Trimming removed 2 bases from V and 9 bases from J, with 20 bases in between. CDR3 in amino acids: CASSLRRARGGSEQFF. Here the CDR3 DNA reads TGTGCCAGCAGCTTACGGCGGGCTAGAGGTGGGAGTGAGCAGTTCTTC.

The chain joins TRBV15 to TRBJ2-1, with TRBD2 matching over 7 bases. This CDR3 region has 16 residues. V lost 2 bases, J lost 3 bases, and 7 bases stayed unmatched. The germline CDR1 and CDR2 sequences are LNHNV and YYDKDF (reference sequence). The CDR3 DNA reads as TGTGCCACCAGCAGAAAGTTTCTAGCGGACTACAATGAGCAGTTCTTC. Protein product: CATSRKFLADYNEQFF.

In regard to this clone: One base away lies a much larger clone, so this may be a sequencing read error. The V call is TRBV13, the J call TRBJ2-7; D perhaps matches TRBD1 (6 bases). Trimming shortened V by 5 bases and J by 2 bases, and 16 bases separated the two germline ends. The CDR3 covers 15 residues. Per germline, CDR1 PRHDT and CDR2 FYEKMQ (reference sequence). In DNA form, the CDR3 reads TGTGCCAGCAGCCGCAGGGGACGGACCGCCTACGAGCAGTACTTC. Amino acids: CASSRRGRTAYEQYF.

The CDR3 bases are TGTGCCAGCAGCGTTCGGGCAGCGGGGGTCCAAGAGACCCAGTACTTC. Its protein product is CASSVRAAGVQETQYF. The chain combines TRBV9 with TRBJ2-5; 8 bases fit TRBD2. CDR3 length: 16 amino acids. J lost 1 base, V lost 2 bases, and 7 bases had no gene match. Germline CDR1 is SGDLS and CDR2 is YYNGEE.

The V gene is TRBV7-9, the J gene TRBJ2-7; possible D gene TRBD1, 5 bases. There are 14 residues in the CDR3. Between the trimmed V and J ends, which lost 1 base and 6 bases, there was a span of 13 bases. The V gene's germline CDR1 is SEHNR and CDR2 FQNEAQ (reference sequence). The CDR3 sequence is CASSLDVRVGEQYV. CDR3 DNA sequence: TGTGCCAGCAGCTTAGATGTCAGGGTCGGCGAGCAGTACGTC.